This is a list of T cell receptor beta chains from one sample in a study of blood T cells in healthy people across ages. MiXCR was run by TCRdb on the 5' RACE reads, yielding one entry per CDR3 protein. The sample includes roughly 680,000 distinct CDR3 sequences, under 25% of them seen just once. Sequencing was done on a sample of blood. The source of these receptors is a man in his sixties or seventies in good health. CDR3s include the opening cysteine and the closing phenylalanine or tryptophan. The order of the fields is V gene, D gene, clone size, J gene, CDR3 protein, CDR3 DNA. D genes are given only for firm matches. A clone size is listed for some rows: how often the clone was seen (once, few, many), or a class if it is expanded.

>TRBV4-1|TRBD1|few|TRBJ2-5
CASSQQGAGLLETQYF
TGCGCCAGCAGCCAACAGGGGGCAGGTTTGCTAGAGACCCAGTACTTC
>TRBV3-1|TRBD2|-|TRBJ2-3
CASSQGRLAIDTQYF
TGTGCCAGCAGCCAAGGCCGACTAGCGATAGATACGCAGTATTTT
>TRBV6-6|-|many|TRBJ2-7
CASSFGMGVHEQYF
TGTGCCAGCAGTTTCGGGATGGGCGTCCACGAGCAGTACTTC
>TRBV20-1|TRBD1|few|TRBJ1-4
CSARGAGQGSTGANEKLFF
TGCAGTGCTAGAGGTGCAGGACAGGGGTCAACGGGTGCTAATGAAAAACTGTTTTTT
>TRBV2|-|-|TRBJ1-2
CASSPRTDNYGYTF
TGTGCCAGCAGTCCACGGACGGATAACTATGGCTACACCTTC
>TRBV3-1|TRBD1|-|TRBJ2-7
CASSRGQGPTYEQYF
TGTGCCAGCAGCCGAGGACAGGGGCCTACCTACGAGCAGTACTTC
>TRBV4-2|-|-|TRBJ1-1
CVSSQERDTEAFF
TGTGTCAGCAGCCAAGAGAGAGACACTGAAGCTTTCTTT
>TRBV7-9|TRBD1|-|TRBJ2-1
CASSPWTGGIDEQFF
TGTGCCAGCAGCCCATGGACAGGGGGGATCGATGAGCAGTTCTTC
>TRBV20-1|TRBD2|once|TRBJ2-3
CSVLEPSGSGDTQYF
TGCAGTGTTCTAGAGCCTAGCGGGAGTGGAGATACGCAGTATTTT
>TRBV28|TRBD1|-|TRBJ1-2
CASSLRQGASYYGYTF
TGTGCCAGCAGCCTCAGACAGGGGGCATCCTACTATGGCTACACCTTC
>TRBV7-2|TRBD2|-|TRBJ2-1
CASSLVSGGGDNEQFF
TGTGCCAGCAGCTTAGTTAGCGGGGGGGGCGACAATGAGCAGTTCTTC
>TRBV7-2|TRBD1|-|TRBJ2-4
CASSGGTGIQNIQYF
TGTGCCAGCAGCGGGGGGACAGGGATCCAAAACATTCAGTACTTC
>TRBV5-1|TRBD2|-|TRBJ2-5
CASSLKRTLGLAEYQETQYF
TGCGCCAGCAGCCTGAAGAGGACCCTCGGACTAGCGGAATACCAAGAGACCCAGTACTTC
>TRBV29-1|-|few|TRBJ2-1
CSVLRDDAEQFF
TGCAGCGTCCTAAGGGACGACGCTGAGCAGTTCTTC
>TRBV20-1|-|few|TRBJ2-4
CSAPEGTLTKNIQYF
TGCAGTGCCCCTGAGGGGACTTTAACCAAAAACATTCAGTACTTC
>TRBV2|-|few|TRBJ2-1
CASSEATPASSYNEQFF
TGTGCCAGCAGTGAAGCGACCCCAGCGAGCTCCTACAATGAGCAGTTCTTC
>TRBV20-1|-|few|TRBJ2-1
CSARDRGHPLETLYF
TGCAGTGCTAGAGATCGAGGCCACCCCTTGGAGACCCTGTACTTC
>TRBV28|-|once|TRBJ2-4
CASSSRGRKNIQYF
TGTGCCAGCAGTTCCCGCGGCAGAAAAAACATTCAGTACTTC
>TRBV4-1|-|few|TRBJ1-1
CASSQESTLNTEAFF
TGCGCCAGCAGCCAAGAATCCACCCTAAACACTGAAGCTTTCTTT
>TRBV5-1|TRBD2|-|TRBJ2-1
CASSSLGEGHEQFF
TGCGCCAGCAGCTCCCTGGGGGAGGGCCATGAGCAGTTCTTC
>TRBV18|-|few|TRBJ2-5
CASSPQDLGETQYF
TGTGCCAGCTCACCACAGGACTTGGGGGAGACCCAGTACTTC
>TRBV29-1|TRBD2|few|TRBJ2-1
CSVDKASGHNEQFF
TGCAGCGTTGATAAGGCTAGCGGCCACAATGAGCAGTTCTTC
>TRBV7-9|-|-|TRBJ2-1
CASSYPGGSNEQFF
TGTGCCAGCAGTTACCCCGGGGGTAGCAATGAGCAGTTCTTC
>TRBV6-1|TRBD1|-|TRBJ2-7
CACSEAGTGSYEQDF
TGTGCCTGCAGTGAAGCTGGGACAGGATCCTACGAGCAGGACTTC
>TRBV12-3/TRBV12-4|-|many|TRBJ2-3
CASSLIRPLAQIQYF
TGTGCCAGCAGTTTAATACGGCCCCTGGCACAGATACAGTATTTT
>TRBV6-5|-|few|TRBJ1-1
CATGGAKGADAFF
TGTGCTACTGGTGGGGCCAAAGGGGCAGATGCTTTCTTT
>TRBV5-5|TRBD1|few|TRBJ1-1
CASSLANRGTEAFF
TGTGCCAGCAGCTTGGCCAACAGGGGGACTGAAGCTTTCTTT
>TRBV9|TRBD1|-|TRBJ2-5
CASSVGPGGEETQYF
TGTGCCAGCAGCGTAGGGCCAGGGGGCGAAGAGACCCAGTACTTC
>TRBV7-3|TRBD2|-|TRBJ2-2
CASSPPGGFGELFF
TGTGCCAGCAGCCCCCCGGGAGGGTTCGGGGAGCTGTTTTTT
>TRBV20-1|-|-|TRBJ1-1
CSAVQGMNTEAFF
TGCAGTGCTGTGCAGGGCATGAACACTGAAGCTTTCTTT
>TRBV12-3/TRBV12-4|-|few|TRBJ1-1
CASSLRGGFVTEAFF
TGTGCCAGCAGCCTGAGGGGGGGATTTGTCACTGAAGCTTTCTTT
>TRBV29-1|-|-|TRBJ2-7
CSVEDLTNSYEQCF
TGCAGCGTTGAAGACTTGACAAATTCCTACGAGCAGTGCTTC
>TRBV5-6|TRBD2|-|TRBJ2-1
CASSAGTSGRHEQFF
TGTGCCAGCAGCGCCGGGACTAGCGGGAGACATGAGCAGTTCTTC
>TRBV14|-|many|TRBJ2-1
CASSLQPGDEQFF
TGTGCCAGCAGCCTCCAGCCCGGGGATGAGCAGTTCTTC
>TRBV29-1|-|-|TRBJ1-1
CSVEDPARRTEAFF
TGCAGCGTTGAAGATCCGGCCAGACGGACTGAAGCTTTCTTT
>TRBV20-1|-|-|TRBJ2-1
CSARRGNNGQFF
TGCAGTGCTAGACGGGGAAACAATGGGCAGTTCTTC
>TRBV20-1|-|-|TRBJ1-2
CSAPPTGSGGYTF
TGCAGTGCTCCTCCTACAGGGTCTGGTGGCTACACCTTC